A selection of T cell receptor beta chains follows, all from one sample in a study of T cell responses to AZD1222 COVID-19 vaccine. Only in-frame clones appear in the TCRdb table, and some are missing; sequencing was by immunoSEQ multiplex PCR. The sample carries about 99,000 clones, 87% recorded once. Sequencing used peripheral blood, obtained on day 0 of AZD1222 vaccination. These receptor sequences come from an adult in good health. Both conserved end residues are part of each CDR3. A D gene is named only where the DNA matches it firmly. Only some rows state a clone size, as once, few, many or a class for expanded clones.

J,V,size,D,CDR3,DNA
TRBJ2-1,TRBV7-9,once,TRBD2,CASSDSGVAGGYNEQFF,TGTGCCAGCAGCGATAGTGGCGTTGCGGGAGGGTACAATGAGCAGTTCTTC
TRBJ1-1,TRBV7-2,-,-,CASVLRVLNTEAFF,TGTGCCAGTGTTCTCAGGGTTTTGAACACTGAAGCTTTCTTT
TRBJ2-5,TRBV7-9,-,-,CASSPRDLPETQYF,TGTGCCAGCAGCCCCCGGGACCTTCCAGAGACCCAGTACTTC
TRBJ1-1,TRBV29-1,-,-,CSVKTGDTEAFF,TGCAGCGTCAAGACTGGCGACACTGAAGCTTTCTTT
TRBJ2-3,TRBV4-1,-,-,CASSQHPGVGSTDTQYF,TGCGCCAGCAGCCAACACCCCGGGGTGGGAAGCACAGATACGCAGTATTTT
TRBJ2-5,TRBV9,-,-,CASSVEWGLGETQYF,TGTGCCAGCAGCGTAGAGTGGGGGCTAGGGGAGACCCAGTACTTC
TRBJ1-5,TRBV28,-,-,CASSWVGNQPQHF,TGTGCCAGCAGTTGGGTAGGGAATCAGCCCCAGCATTTT
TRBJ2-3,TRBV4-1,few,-,CASSQRGEDTQYF,TGCGCCAGCAGCCAAAGGGGGGAAGATACGCAGTATTTT
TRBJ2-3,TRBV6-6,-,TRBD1,CASSVDRGPDTQYF,TGTGCCAGCAGCGTGGACAGGGGCCCAGATACGCAGTATTTT
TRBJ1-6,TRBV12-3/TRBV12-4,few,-,CASSLARSSPLHF,TGTGCCAGCAGTTTAGCGCGTTCATCACCCCTCCACTTT
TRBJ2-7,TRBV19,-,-,CASSDRTTTYEQYF,TGTGCCAGTTCCGACAGGACGACAACCTACGAGCAGTACTTC
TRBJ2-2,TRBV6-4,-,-,CASSLDRYTGELFF,TGTGCCAGCAGCCTGGACAGATACACCGGGGAGCTGTTTTTT
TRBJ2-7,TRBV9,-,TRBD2,CASSVGVAGGQYEQYF,TGTGCCAGCAGCGTAGGAGTAGCGGGGGGGCAATACGAGCAGTACTTC
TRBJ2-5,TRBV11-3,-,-,CASSLGTEETQYF,TGTGCCAGCAGCTTAGGGACAGAAGAGACCCAGTACTTC
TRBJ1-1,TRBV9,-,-,CASSGPTGEAFF,TGTGCCAGCAGCGGGCCGACAGGTGAAGCTTTCTTT
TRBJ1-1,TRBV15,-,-,CATSRDPGVGAFF,TGTGCCACCAGCAGAGATCCAGGGGTAGGAGCTTTCTTT
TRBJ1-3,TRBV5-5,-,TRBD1,CASSLAPRQGAGNTIYF,TGTGCCAGCAGCTTGGCCCCAAGACAGGGAGCTGGAAACACCATATATTTT
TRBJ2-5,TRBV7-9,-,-,CASSRIGRDVTQYF,TGTGCCAGCAGCCGAATAGGGCGGGATGTGACCCAGTACTTC
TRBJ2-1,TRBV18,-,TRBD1,CASSPRSPAGGAEQFF,TGTGCCAGCTCACCCCGATCCCCTGCAGGGGGCGCCGAGCAGTTCTTC
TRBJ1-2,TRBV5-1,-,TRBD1,CASSLGQGSGYTF,TGCGCCAGCAGCCTCGGACAGGGCTCTGGCTACACCTTC
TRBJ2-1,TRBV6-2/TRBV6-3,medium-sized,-,CASSSSSAHNEQFF,TGTGCCAGCAGTTCGTCTAGCGCTCACAATGAGCAGTTCTTC
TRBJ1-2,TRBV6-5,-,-,CASTGGWGPRGGYTF,TGTGCCAGCACGGGAGGTTGGGGCCCCCGAGGTGGCTACACCTTC
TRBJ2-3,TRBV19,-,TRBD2,CASSRSGAFGSTQYF,TGTGCCAGTAGTAGGAGCGGGGCCTTCGGGAGTACGCAGTATTTT
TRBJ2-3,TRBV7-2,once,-,CASSLAGGTDTQYF,TGTGCCAGCAGCTTAGCGGGGGGAACAGATACGCAGTATTTT
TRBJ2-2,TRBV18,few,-,CASSPRRVTGQSSTGELFF,TGTGCCAGCTCACCACGGCGGGTGACAGGACAATCCTCCACCGGGGAGCTGTTTTTT
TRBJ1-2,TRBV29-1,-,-,CSATMDSSYGYTF,TGCAGCGCGACCATGGACAGTTCCTATGGCTACACCTTC
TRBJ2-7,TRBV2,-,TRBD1,CASSRQGLRSYEQYF,TGTGCCAGCAGTCGACAGGGTTTGAGGTCCTACGAGCAGTACTTC
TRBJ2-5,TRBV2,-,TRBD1,CATSTGGPRETQYF,TGTGCCACCTCTACAGGGGGTCCCCGGGAGACCCAGTACTTC
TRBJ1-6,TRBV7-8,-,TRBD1,CASSMGQGAGSLHF,TGTGCCAGCAGCATGGGACAGGGTGCTGGGAGTCTCCACTTT
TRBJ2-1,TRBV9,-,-,CASSVGATSNEQFF,TGTGCCAGCAGCGTAGGTGCAACCTCCAATGAGCAGTTCTTC
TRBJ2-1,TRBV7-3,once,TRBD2,CASSLLAGGVNEQFF,TGTGCCAGCAGCTTACTAGCGGGGGGAGTCAATGAGCAGTTCTTC
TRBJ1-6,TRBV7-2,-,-,CASSLEQNSPLHF,TGTGCCAGCAGCTTAGAGCAGAATTCACCCCTCCACTTT
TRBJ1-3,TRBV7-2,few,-,CASSLVSAGNTIYF,TGTGCCAGCAGCTTAGTATCGGCGGGAAACACCATATATTTT
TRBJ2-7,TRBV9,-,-,CASSVEGRTYEQYF,TGTGCCAGCAGCGTAGAGGGCAGAACCTACGAGCAGTACTTC
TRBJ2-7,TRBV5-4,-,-,CASSSTKDSGEQYF,TGTGCCAGCAGCTCCACGAAAGATAGTGGCGAGCAGTACTTC
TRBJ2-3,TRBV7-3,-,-,CASSNIGGGTDTQYF,TGTGCCAGCAGCAACATTGGTGGGGGGACAGATACGCAGTATTTT
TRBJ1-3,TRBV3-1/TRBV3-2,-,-,CASSLGGVGNTIYF,TGTGCCAGCAGCCTAGGCGGCGTCGGAAACACCATATATTTT